Below are 32 T cell receptor beta chains sequenced from a single sample in a study of metastatic and nonmetastatic thyroid tumors (dated by TCRdb to the early 2020s). The protocol used for the library was PCR. The listed sequencing device is Illumina HiSeq 4000. In TCRdb, the public reads were trimmed at Q25 with fastp and aligned with MiXCR, with productive beta chains retained. Recorded for this sample are under 95,000 clones; approximately 12% of them occurred a single time. Jointly, the top ten make up roughly 12% of the sample. No patient had received any treatment before thyroid surgery. The sequencing sample was made of blood. These receptors were obtained from a female donor with papillary thyroid cancer or a benign thyroid nodule (not recorded which). Some clones in this sample may be carry-over from other donors' samples.

On this clone itself: A read error may explain this, as a much larger clone is one base away. The same CDR3 also results from other DNA sequences found in this sample. The rearrangement uses TRBV7-6 and TRBJ2-1; TRBD2 aligns across 7 bases. The CDR3 sequence is 16 residues long. The germline V gene has CDR1 SGHVS and CDR2 FNYEAQ. CDR3 sequence: CASSPGASGTYNEQFF. CDR3 DNA sequence: TGTGCTAGCAGCCCCGGGGCTAGCGGTACCTACAATGAGCAGTTCTTC.

The chain employs TRBV9 and TRBJ2-1; D might be TRBD2 (6 bases). The CDR3 spans 17 residues. CDR1 and CDR2 from the germline V gene are SGDLS and YYNGEE. Deletions cut 3 bases from V and 3 bases from J, with 19 bases between. As DNA, the CDR3 is TGTGCCAGCAGCGCGGGAACCTGGACTATCGACTACAATGAGCAGTTCTTC. Amino acids: CASSAGTWTIDYNEQFF. The whole variable domain, remainder taken from reference TRBV9 and TRBJ2-1, is DSGVTQTPKHLITATGQRVTLRCSPRSGDLSVYWYQQSLDQGLQFLIQYYNGEERAKGNILERFSAQQFPDLHSELNLSSLELGDSALYFCASSAGTWTIDYNEQFFGPGTRLTVL.

This clone was counted at least ten times. The chain employs TRBV27 and TRBJ2-1; TRBD2 matches 12 bases. Germline CDR1 is MNHEY and CDR2 is SMNVEV (reference sequence). The trim removed 5 bases at V and 4 bases at J, leaving 0 bases unmatched. This CDR3 region has 14 residues. The DNA for the CDR3 is TGTGCCAGCAGTGGACTAGCGGGGTACAATGAGCAGTTCTTC. It encodes CASSGLAGYNEQFF.

This clone was seen repeatedly, ten times or more. The chain has TRBV3-1 and TRBJ1-6, with D uncertain. CDR3 length: 14 amino acids. The ends were cut back, 1 base at V and 5 bases at J, with 6 bases in the middle. CDR1 and CDR2 from the germline V gene are LGHDT and YNNKEL (reference sequence). The CDR3 nucleotides read TGTGCCAGCAGCCAAGTCCCAGATAATTCACCCCTCCACTTT. As protein: CASSQVPDNSPLHF.

This clone was seen ten or more times. This rearrangement joins TRBV19 to TRBJ1-3, with D uncertain. Germline V gene lookup returns CDR1 LNHDA and CDR2 SQIVND (reference sequence). This CDR3 contains 11 residues. The V and J ends lost 6 bases and 4 bases respectively, with 4 bases between them. CDR3 bases: TGTGCCAGTAGGTGGGGAAACACCATATATTTT. Amino acid sequence: CASRWGNTIYF.

The sample holds many counts of this clone. The chain uses TRBV11-2 and TRBJ2-5; D is undetermined. V was trimmed by 1 base and J by 2 bases, leaving 8 bases between them. Germline values: CDR1 SGHAT, CDR2 FQNNGV. This CDR3 contains 14 residues. CDR3 protein: CASSLAAFQETQYF. In DNA form, the CDR3 reads TGTGCCAGCAGCTTAGCGGCCTTTCAAGAGACCCAGTACTTC.

This clone was detected ten times or more. The chain is built from TRBV7-2 and TRBJ2-2; perhaps TRBD2 as D (5 bases). Germline loops: CDR1 SGHTA, CDR2 FQGNSA. V was clipped by 0 bases and J by 6 bases, with 8 bases between them. The CDR3 length is 14 residues. The CDR3 loop reads CASSLAGASGELFF. The CDR3 nucleotides are TGTGCCAGCAGCTTAGCGGGAGCATCCGGGGAGCTGTTTTTT.

This clone was seen many times. V gene TRBV5-1 combines with J gene TRBJ2-1; 10 bases match TRBD2. The ends lost 10 bases at V and 2 bases at J; junction bases unmatched: 9. The CDR3 runs 15 residues. Germline CDR1 is SGHRS and CDR2 is YFSETQ. CDR3 in amino acids: CAGSLAGEAYNEQFF. CDR3 bases: TGCGCCGGTAGTCTAGCGGGAGAGGCCTACAATGAGCAGTTCTTC.

This clone was observed many times. J is TRBJ2-1 and V is TRBV27, with 7 bases that match TRBD2. Germline loops: CDR1 MNHEY, CDR2 SMNVEV (reference sequence). CDR3 size: 15 residues. The V segment lost 5 bases and the J segment 2 bases; nucleotides outside the gene matches: 6. Here the CDR3 DNA reads TGTGCCAGCAGTAAAGCGGGAAATCCCTACAATGAGCAGTTCTTC. Residues: CASSKAGNPYNEQFF.

V gene TRBV20-1 combines with J gene TRBJ2-2, with 7 bases fitting TRBD2. The CDR3 extends over 16 amino acids. CDR1 is DFQATT, CDR2 SNEGSKA, per germline (reference sequence). Losses at the gene ends were 1 base for V and 1 base for J; bases not matched to a gene: 6. The CDR3 region is CSARVYQRGNTGELFF. CDR3 nucleotides: TGCAGTGCTAGAGTCTATCAGCGGGGGAACACCGGGGAGCTGTTTTTT.

Regarding this clone: This specimen includes other DNA sequences encoding the same CDR3. The chain combines TRBV11-2 with TRBJ2-3; D ambiguous. Trimming pared 5 bases from V and 6 bases from J, leaving 15 bases between. The CDR3 sequence is 14 residues long. Germline CDR1 SGHAT, CDR2 FQNNGV. CDR3 region: CASSPGAVTDTQYF. As DNA, the CDR3 is TGTGCCAGCAGCCCAGGTGCTGTCACGGATACGCAGTATTTT.

This clone has a count of ten or more. The chain couples TRBV11-1 to TRBJ2-1; TRBD2 agrees at 7 bases. CDR3 length equals 14 residues. V lost 3 bases, J lost 8 bases, and 7 bases stayed unmatched. Per germline, CDR1 SGHAT and CDR2 FQDESV (reference sequence). CDR3 nucleotide sequence: TGTGCCAGCAGCTTTACGACTAGCTTCGATGAGCAGTTCTTC. Translation gives CASSFTTSFDEQFF.

The sample holds many counts of this clone. The chain links TRBV2 to TRBJ2-1; either TRBD1 or TRBD2 may supply D (5 bases each). The CDR3 spans 17 residues. V lost 6 bases and J lost 4, with 22 bases in between. Germline V gene sequence: CDR1 SNHLY, CDR2 FYNNEI. The CDR3 reads CASSPVRDGPNYNEQFF. The CDR3 DNA follows: TGTGCCAGCAGCCCGGTCCGGGACGGACCCAATTACAATGAGCAGTTCTTC.

As regards this clone: A much larger clonotype is one base distant, so this may be a read error. The V call is TRBV15, the J call TRBJ2-1, with 8 positions matching TRBD2. The CDR3 is 18 residues long. Germline assignment: CDR1 LNHNV and CDR2 YYDKDF (reference sequence). The CDR3 DNA reads TGTGCCACCAGAAGAGATCGAGGTCGGGAGGGCAGCTTATGGGAGCAGTTCTTC. Protein: CATRRDRGREGSLWEQFF.

This clone was seen many times. The chain recombines TRBV27 with TRBJ2-7, with TRBD1 matching over 9 bases. The germline CDR1 and CDR2 sequences are MNHEY and SMNVEV (reference sequence). V lost 1 base and J lost 6; bases outside the gene matches: 10. This CDR3 is built from 16 residues. The CDR3 nucleotides read TGTGCCAGCAGTTTATACAGCACAGGGGGCGCGGGCGAGCAGTACTTC. Its translation: CASSLYSTGGAGEQYF.

This clone was detected ten times or more. The rearrangement links TRBV24-1 to TRBJ2-1; TRBD1 matches 9 bases. The germline CDR1 and CDR2 sequences are KGHDR and SFDVKD. The trim removed 4 bases at V and 8 bases at J, leaving 8 bases unmatched. The CDR3 length is 15 residues. The CDR3 reads CATSETGTGSDEQFF. The CDR3 DNA is TGTGCCACCAGTGAAACCGGGACAGGGAGCGATGAGCAGTTCTTC.

This chain connects TRBV24-1 to TRBJ2-2, with D possibly being TRBD1 (5 bases). Germline CDR1 and CDR2: KGHDR and SFDVKD. With 4 bases removed from V and 6 bases from J, the gap between germline ends came to 8 bases. The CDR3 totals 13 residues. CDR3 bases: TGTGCCACCAGTGAAACAGGTTCCGGGGAGCTGTTTTTT. Its translation: CATSETGSGELFF.

This clone was counted at least ten times. The rearrangement joins TRBV10-1 to TRBJ2-1; D might be TRBD1 (6 bases). Germline V lookup: CDR1 WNHNN, CDR2 SYGVQD (reference sequence). Trimming shortened V by 6 bases and J by 7 bases, and 22 bases separated the two germline ends. The CDR3 totals 16 residues. CDR3 bases: TGCGCCAGCAGACCTGGGGCAGGGGTGATGCGGAATGAGCAGTTCTTC. Amino acid sequence: CASRPGAGVMRNEQFF.

This clone was seen more than once but under ten times. The rearrangement uses TRBV12-3 or TRBV12-4 and TRBJ2-5; D might be TRBD2 (6 bases). This CDR3 spans 14 amino acids. Trimming took off 5 bases at V and 5 bases at J, with 15 bases between the two ends. Written as DNA, the CDR3 is TGTGCCAGCAGTCCGGACTATCTGGATGAGACCCAGTACTTC. Translation gives CASSPDYLDETQYF.

This clone was seen at least ten times. This chain connects TRBV3-1 to TRBJ2-3; 13 bases fit TRBD2. Losses at the gene ends were 1 base for V and 5 bases for J; bases not matched to a gene: 6. The CDR3 runs 17 residues. Germline V gene lookup returns CDR1 LGHDT and CDR2 YNNKEL (reference sequence). This CDR3 is CASSQGLAGGFRDTQYF. The CDR3 region has the DNA TGTGCCAGCAGCCAAGGACTAGCGGGAGGCTTTCGAGATACGCAGTATTTT.

This rearrangement joins TRBV19 to TRBJ2-1; 9 bases match TRBD2. The CDR3 length is 14 residues. V dropped 4 bases and J dropped 12; count of bases not matched to a gene: 10. Per the germline V gene, CDR1 is LNHDA and CDR2 is SQIVND (reference sequence). CDR3 sequence: CASSTLAGVHGQFF. The CDR3 DNA is TGTGCCAGTAGTACCTTAGCGGGAGTGCATGGGCAGTTCTTC. The full variable domain, with the rest looked up from reference TRBV19 and TRBJ2-1, is DGGITQSPKYLFRKEGQNVTLSCEQNLNHDAMYWYRQDPGQGLRLIYYSQIVNDFQKGDIAEGYSVSREKKESFPLTVTSAQKNPTAFYLCASSTLAGVHGQFFGPGTRLTVL.

This clone was found many times. CDR3 DNA: TGTGCCAGCATTGGACAGGTAGAGGAGCTGTTTTTT. Translating gives CASIGQVEELFF. The chain joins TRBV6-1 to TRBJ2-2; 7 bases map to TRBD1. Per the germline V gene, CDR1 is MNHNS and CDR2 is SASEGT. V lost 7 bases to trimming and J lost 10 bases; unmatched junction nucleotides: 6. This CDR3 has 12 amino acids.

This clone was seen at least ten times. J is TRBJ2-7 and V is TRBV30; D is ambiguous. CDR3 length: 11 residues. Germline V gene sequence: CDR1 GTSNPN, CDR2 SVGIG (reference sequence). V lost 4 bases and J 2 bases, leaving 6 bases between the germline ends. The CDR3 loop is CAWKGPYEQYF. The CDR3 DNA follows: TGTGCCTGGAAAGGGCCCTACGAGCAGTACTTC.

At least ten counts were recorded for this clone. The CDR3 region is CASSDSGGSNEKLFF. The CDR3 nucleotides are TGTGCCAGCAGTGATTCGGGGGGATCTAATGAAAAACTGTTTTTT. The rearrangement links TRBV2 to TRBJ1-4, with D possibly TRBD1 on 5 matching bases. CDR3 length equals 15 residues. Germline CDR1 reads SNHLY; CDR2 reads FYNNEI. The germline V and J ends were trimmed by 3 bases and 3 bases, with 11 bases remaining between them.

J is TRBJ2-7 and V is TRBV5-1; 9 nucleotides agree with TRBD2. V shed 3 bases and J 4 bases; nucleotides not matched to a gene: 11. CDR3 length: 16 amino acids. Germline V gene data show CDR1 as SGHRS and CDR2 as YFSETQ. The chain's CDR3 is CASSSSSSGMGYEQYF. CDR3 in DNA: TGCGCCAGCAGCTCTTCCTCTAGCGGGATGGGGTACGAGCAGTACTTC. The full variable domain, completed using reference TRBV5-1 and TRBJ2-7, is KAGVTQTPRYLIKTRGQQVTLSCSPISGHRSVSWYQQTPGQGLQFLFEYFSETQRNKGNFPGRFSGRQFSNSRSEMNVSTLELGDSALYLCASSSSSSGMGYEQYFGPGTRLTVT.

Ten or more counts support this clone. This rearrangement joins TRBV5-1 to TRBJ2-7; 7 positions match TRBD1. Germline V gene sequence: CDR1 SGHRS, CDR2 YFSETQ. CDR3 length: 14 residues. With 7 bases clipped from V and 1 base from J, the junction kept 8 bases outside the gene matches. The CDR3 DNA reads TGCGCCAGCTCCGGGACAGATTCTTCCTACGAGCAGTACTTC. Amino acid sequence: CASSGTDSSYEQYF.

In the case of this clone: A read error is possible here, since a much larger clone lies one base away. This chain uses TRBV6-1 with TRBJ2-7; 8 bases are a match to TRBD2. V dropped 8 bases and J dropped 6; count of bases not matched to a gene: 9. The CDR3 spans 13 residues. Germline assignment: CDR1 MNHNS and CDR2 SASEGT. CDR3 DNA: TGTGCCAGCGTGGGGACTAGACCTTGCGAGCAGTACTTC. Amino acid sequence: CASVGTRPCEQYF.

This clone was counted many times. The V gene is TRBV28, the J gene TRBJ2-6; 9 bases are shared with TRBD1. Germline loops: CDR1 MDHEN, CDR2 SYDVKM. Trimming took 6 bases from V and 0 from J; bases not matched to a gene: 9. This CDR3 spans 18 amino acids. The CDR3 DNA is TGTGCCAGCAGCCCTGGACAGGGGTCTCGCTCTGGGGCCAACGTCCTGACTTTC. Residues: CASSPGQGSRSGANVLTF. Looking up the rest from reference TRBV28 and TRBJ2-6 gives the full variable domain: DVKVTQSSRYLVKRTGEKVFLECVQDMDHENMFWYRQDPGLGLRLIYFSYDVKMKEKGDIPEGYSVSREKKERFSLILESASTNQTSMYLCASSPGQGSRSGANVLTFGAGSRLTVL.

Ten or more counts support this clone. This chain links TRBV7-3 with TRBJ2-7; TRBD1 is a possible D gene (6 bases). Trimming left V 3 bases short and J 0 bases short, with 24 bases between. CDR1 and CDR2 (germline): SGHTA, FQGTGA. CDR3 length: 19 residues. The CDR3 DNA follows: TGTGCCAGCAGCTTTACAGGGTTGGGTCGATCCGTCAGCTCCTACGAGCAGTACTTC. Protein: CASSFTGLGRSVSSYEQYF.

Ten or more counts support this clone. The V call is TRBV4-3, the J call TRBJ2-1, with a tentative D call TRBD1 (6 bases). Germline V gene data show CDR1 as LGHNA and CDR2 as YSLEER. The CDR3 consists of 16 residues. The V gene lost 2 bases and the J gene lost 0 bases, with 11 bases spanning the gap. CDR3 nucleotide sequence: TGCGCCAGCAGCCAACAAAACAGGGCCTCCTACAATGAGCAGTTCTTC. Protein product: CASSQQNRASYNEQFF.

The sample holds many counts of this clone. The chain joins TRBV5-1 to TRBJ1-5; the match to TRBD1 covers 7 bases. CDR1 and CDR2 from the germline V gene are SGHRS and YFSETQ. Trimming at V came to 0 bases and at J to 7 bases, leaving 7 bases not matched to a gene. The length of the CDR3 is 15 residues. In DNA form, the CDR3 reads TGCGCCAGCAGCTTGGCCACAGGGGCGGGACAGCCCCAGCATTTT. It is translated as CASSLATGAGQPQHF.

This clone was counted between two and nine times. One base away lies a much larger clone, so this may be a sequencing read error. Other DNA sequences within the sample encode an identical CDR3. The V and J genes are TRBV28 and TRBJ2-1, with TRBD1 identical over 10 bases. CDR3 length: 13 amino acids. Losses at the gene ends were 0 bases for V and 13 bases for J; bases not matched to a gene: 3. In germline, CDR1 is MDHEN, CDR2 SYDVKM. Here the CDR3 DNA reads TGTGCCAGCAGTTTATGGGGGACAGGGGTTCAGTTCTTC. Translation gives CASSLWGTGVQFF.